Following are 30 T cell receptor beta chains from one sample sequenced in a study of T-cell reconstitution after alpha-beta-depleted transplantation in children. Preparation of the TCRbeta library involved a method that used unique molecular identifiers. Using its own MiXCR run on the PCR reads, TCRdb lists one record per CDR3 protein. The sample holds 350,000 to 400,000 distinct CDR3 sequences; about an eighth are singletons and the top ten take about 4.5%. The sequencing used PBMCs, collected from the stem cell graft. These receptors were collected from a human donor who donated a stem cell graft to a child with Fanconi anemia.

The chain combines TRBV9 with TRBJ1-3; D gene unclear. This CDR3 contains 14 residues. The ends were cut back, 3 bases at V and 0 bases at J, with 7 bases in the middle. The germline V gene has CDR1 SGDLS and CDR2 YYNGEE. The CDR3 nucleotides are TGTGCCAGCAGCGCAGGAGTCTCTGGAAACACCATATATTTT. Translating it yields CASSAGVSGNTIYF. Full variable domain (rest looked up from reference TRBV9 and TRBJ1-3): DSGVTQTPKHLITATGQRVTLRCSPRSGDLSVYWYQQSLDQGLQFLIQYYNGEERAKGNILERFSAQQFPDLHSELNLSSLELGDSALYFCASSAGVSGNTIYFGEGSWLTVV.

This clonotype was counted between two and nine times. The rearrangement uses TRBV3-1 and TRBJ2-1; D is unclear. V lost 0 bases and J 10 bases, leaving 10 bases between the germline ends. The CDR3 covers 13 residues. From germline, CDR1 is LGHDT and CDR2 YNNKEL (reference sequence). The CDR3 protein is CASSQESIPEQFF. The CDR3 DNA follows: TGTGCCAGCAGCCAAGAAAGCATTCCGGAGCAGTTCTTC.

There are a few counts of this clonotype. The chain links TRBV5-1 to TRBJ2-2, with 7 bases lining up with TRBD1. This CDR3 region has 15 residues. The junction had 10 bases not matched to a gene; V was cut back by 4 bases and J by 7 bases. CDR1 and CDR2 from the germline V gene are SGHRS and YFSETQ. The CDR3 is CASSADRDGYGELFF. The CDR3, as DNA: TGCGCCAGCAGCGCCGACAGGGATGGATACGGGGAGCTGTTTTTT.

The rearrangement joins TRBV9 to TRBJ2-1; TRBD1 matches at 11 bases. The CDR3 consists of 16 residues. From germline, CDR1 is SGDLS and CDR2 YYNGEE. J was trimmed by 6 bases and V by 0 bases; bases with no gene match: 5. The CDR3 loop is CASSVEPGTGGNEQFF. The CDR3, as DNA: TGTGCCAGCAGCGTAGAGCCCGGGACAGGGGGCAATGAGCAGTTCTTC.

A few counts support this clonotype. This chain joins TRBV5-1 and TRBJ2-2, with 8 bases fitting TRBD1. Germline V lookup: CDR1 SGHRS, CDR2 YFSETQ. Trimming cost V 0 bases and J 3 bases; bases outside gene matches: 7. The CDR3 runs 17 residues. CDR3 DNA sequence: TGCGCCAGCAGCTTGGGATCTCTGGACAGGGACACCGGGGAGCTGTTTTTT. Amino acid sequence: CASSLGSLDRDTGELFF.

The rearrangement joins TRBV7-9 to TRBJ1-4; D is unclear. V lost 5 bases to trimming and J lost 3 bases, with 10 bases between them. CDR3 length: 14 residues. The germline V gene encodes CDR1 SEHNR and CDR2 FQNEAQ (reference sequence). CDR3: CASSPTWANEKLFF. For the CDR3, the DNA is TGTGCCAGCAGCCCCACTTGGGCTAATGAAAAACTGTTTTTT.

This clonotype was seen more than once but under ten times. The CDR3 here is CASSLRGTTGANVLTF. CDR3 nucleotide sequence: TGCGCCAGCAGCTTGAGAGGGACTACCGGGGCCAACGTCCTGACTTTC. The chain links TRBV5-1 to TRBJ2-6; 7 bases fit TRBD2. Germline CDR1 SGHRS, CDR2 YFSETQ. The V segment lost 1 base and the J segment 4 bases; nucleotides outside the gene matches: 5. CDR3 length: 16 amino acids. Using reference TRBV5-1 and TRBJ2-6 for the parts outside the CDR3, the full variable domain is KAGVTQTPRYLIKTRGQQVTLSCSPISGHRSVSWYQQTPGQGLQFLFEYFSETQRNKGNFPGRFSGRQFSNSRSEMNVSTLELGDSALYLCASSLRGTTGANVLTFGAGSRLTVL.

V is TRBV5-6 and J is TRBJ1-1; TRBD1 is a possible D gene (6 bases). Per the germline V gene, CDR1 is SGHDT and CDR2 is YYEEEE. Between the trimmed V and J ends, which lost 4 bases and 1 base, there was a span of 14 bases. CDR3 length: 15 residues. CDR3 DNA: TGTGCCAGCAGCCGGTTGACAGGAGCGAACACTGAAGCTTTCTTT. Residues: CASSRLTGANTEAFF.

This clonotype was seen only a few times. The chain carries TRBV20-1 and TRBJ1-5; D call uncertain. The CDR3 contains 14 residues. V shed 5 bases and J shed 0 bases, with 11 bases lying between them. CDR1 and CDR2 from the germline V gene are DFQATT and SNEGSKA (reference sequence). CDR3 nucleotides: TGCAGTGCTGCAGTTGGTGTTAGCAATCAGCCCCAGCATTTT. Protein: CSAAVGVSNQPQHF.

V gene TRBV6-2 or TRBV6-3 combines with J gene TRBJ1-2; D uncertain. Germline V gene lookup returns CDR1 MNHEY and CDR2 SVGEGT. Trimming cost V 7 bases and J 5 bases, with 26 bases left between them. This CDR3 contains 17 residues. CDR3 nucleotide sequence: TGTGCCAGCATCCCGGGTGGCATTCCTTTAACGACTTATGGCTACACCTTC. It translates to CASIPGGIPLTTYGYTF.

This clonotype showed up many times. The CDR3 DNA sequence: TGCGCCAGCAGCTTGTATACAATGAACACTGAAGCTTTCTTT. This encodes CASSLYTMNTEAFF. The chain uses TRBV5-1 and TRBJ1-1; D not resolved. Germline assignment: CDR1 SGHRS and CDR2 YFSETQ. Trimming shortened V by 1 base and J by 0 bases, and 7 bases separated the two germline ends. This CDR3 has 14 amino acids.

The table lists this clonotype with a few counts. V gene TRBV15 combines with J gene TRBJ2-1; D gene unclear. Germline V CDR1 and CDR2: LNHNV, YYDKDF (reference sequence). V was cut by 3 bases and J by 7 bases, with 19 bases left in between. The CDR3 is made up of 16 amino acids. CDR3 amino acids: CATSRAFGMIVNEQFF. Written as DNA, the CDR3 is TGTGCCACCAGCAGGGCATTCGGTATGATTGTGAATGAGCAGTTCTTC.

The chain employs TRBV12-3 or TRBV12-4 and TRBJ1-1, with D maybe TRBD1 (6 bases). This CDR3 is 15 amino acids long. The germline V and J ends were trimmed by 6 bases and 0 bases, with 14 bases remaining between them. The CDR3 region is CASSSDGQLNTEAFF. CDR3 sequence (DNA): TGTGCCAGCAGCTCAGACGGACAGTTGAACACTGAAGCTTTCTTT.

This clonotype was detected ten times or more. The junction differs from germline at one of its ends, possibly a read error. The chain uses TRBV12-3 or TRBV12-4 and TRBJ2-1; a possible D gene is TRBD2 (6 bases). The CDR3 is 12 residues long. CDR3 bases: TGTGCCAGCAGTTTAGCCGGGACTTGGGTGCTCTTC. Its protein product is CASSLAGTWVLF.

This clonotype has a handful of counts. The chain couples TRBV29-1 to TRBJ1-1; unclear D gene. V lost 7 bases, J lost 4 bases, and 13 bases lay in between. CDR3 length equals 12 residues. Germline V gives CDR1 SQVTM, CDR2 ANQGSEA. Written as DNA, the CDR3 is TGCAGCGCGACTGCGATCTCCACTGAAGCTTTCTTT. This encodes CSATAISTEAFF.

The CDR3 DNA reads as TGTGCCAGCAGCCTAGGACGGGAAAATTCACCCCTCCACTTT. This gives the protein CASSLGRENSPLHF. V and J are TRBV5-8 and TRBJ1-6; no definite D call. Trimming shortened V by 4 bases and J by 7 bases, and 12 bases separated the two germline ends. CDR1 is SGHTS, CDR2 YDEGEE, per germline. CDR3 size: 14 residues.

The CDR3, as DNA: TGTGCCATCCGGACAGGGACCTCGACTGGCACAGATACGCAGTATTTT. Encoded protein: CAIRTGTSTGTDTQYF. The chain employs TRBV10-3 and TRBJ2-3; the match to TRBD1 covers 8 bases. The ends lost 8 bases at V and 1 base at J; junction bases unmatched: 11. Germline loops: CDR1 ENHRY, CDR2 SYGVKD. This CDR3 has 16 amino acids.

This clonotype was detected many times. The chain links TRBV7-9 to TRBJ2-7, with D uncertain. Per the germline V gene, CDR1 is SEHNR and CDR2 is FQNEAQ (reference sequence). This CDR3 comprises 14 residues. V lost 1 base to trimming and J lost 6 bases, with 13 bases between them. The DNA of the CDR3 is TGTGCCAGCAGCTTAGGATCCCCGTTTGGCGAGCAGTACTTC. It codes for CASSLGSPFGEQYF.

This clonotype turned up a few times. The chain has TRBV7-8 and TRBJ2-1, with TRBD2 matching 8 bases. The CDR3 runs to 14 residues. The junction had 5 bases not matched to a gene; V was cut back by 8 bases and J by 2 bases. CDR1 and CDR2 (germline): SGHVS, FQNEAQ. Here the CDR3 reads CASRIAGPYNEQFF. Here the CDR3 DNA reads TGTGCCAGCCGGATAGCGGGGCCCTACAATGAGCAGTTCTTC.

The chain combines TRBV5-6 with TRBJ2-1; 7 bases map to TRBD1. This CDR3 is built from 15 residues. V was pared by 4 bases and J by 5 bases, with 9 bases of the junction left unmatched. Per germline, CDR1 SGHDT and CDR2 YYEEEE. The CDR3 nucleotides read TGTGCCAGCAGCCACAGGGGAAAGGGGCACAATGAGCAGTTCTTC. It translates to CASSHRGKGHNEQFF. Supplemented by reference TRBV5-6 and TRBJ2-1, the full variable domain reads DAGVTQSPTHLIKTRGQQVTLRCSPKSGHDTVSWYQQALGQGPQFIFQYYEEEERQRGNFPDRFSGHQFPNYSSELNVNALLLGDSALYLCASSHRGKGHNEQFFGPGTRLTVL.

The chain uses TRBV20-1 and TRBJ1-2; 9 nucleotides match TRBD1. The CDR3 is 17 amino acids. Germline trimming cut 5 bases from V and 4 bases from J; bases unmatched to any gene: 17. Germline lookup yields CDR1 DFQATT and CDR2 SNEGSKA (reference sequence). CDR3 sequence reads: CSAVPGQGRANLYGYTF. The CDR3 DNA sequence: TGCAGTGCTGTCCCGGGACAGGGCCGAGCCAACCTCTATGGCTACACCTTC.

The chain joins TRBV7-9 to TRBJ1-1; no reliable D call. The V end lost 3 bases, the J end lost 4 bases, and 27 bases lay between the germline ends. Germline V gene lookup returns CDR1 SEHNR and CDR2 FQNEAQ (reference sequence). The length of the CDR3 is 19 residues. CDR3 sequence: CASSFQPFSSTRTGTEAFF. The CDR3 coding sequence is TGTGCCAGCAGCTTTCAACCTTTTAGCTCGACAAGAACCGGCACTGAAGCTTTCTTT.

This rearrangement joins TRBV3-1 to TRBJ2-5; 16 bases are shared with TRBD2. With V trimmed by 6 bases and J by 1 base, 8 bases remained unmatched. From germline, CDR1 is LGHDT and CDR2 YNNKEL (reference sequence). This CDR3 region has 18 residues. The CDR3 loop is CASSSAGTSGGAQETQYF. CDR3 nucleotides: TGTGCCAGCAGTTCCGCCGGGACTAGCGGGGGGGCCCAAGAGACCCAGTACTTC.

Ten or more counts support this clonotype. The J gene is TRBJ1-5, the V gene TRBV20-1, with D maybe TRBD1 (6 bases). Looked up from germline, CDR1 is DFQATT and CDR2 is SNEGSKA (reference sequence). Trimming took 6 bases from V and 7 from J, leaving 13 bases between them. CDR3 length: 12 amino acids. The CDR3 loop reads CSARTGSQPQHF. The CDR3 nucleotides read TGCAGTGCCAGAACAGGGTCACAGCCCCAGCATTTT.

This clonotype was seen a few times. This chain links TRBV6-1 with TRBJ1-1; 7 positions agree with TRBD1. This CDR3 comprises 14 residues. Trimming at V came to 7 bases and at J to 4 bases, leaving 9 bases not matched to a gene. Germline CDR1 and CDR2: MNHNS and SASEGT. The CDR3 DNA reads TGTGCCAGCACCGCCCGACAGGGAAGCACTGAAGCTTTCTTT. It translates to CASTARQGSTEAFF.

The chain combines TRBV6-1 with TRBJ1-2; no definite D call. V gave up 0 bases and J gave up 7 bases, with 9 bases separating them. Germline values: CDR1 MNHNS, CDR2 SASEGT. The CDR3 sequence is 13 residues long. The CDR3 bases are TGTGCCAGCAGTGAAGCCAAATATCTTGGCTACACCTTC. Translating it yields CASSEAKYLGYTF.

This clonotype was picked up a small number of times. V usage is TRBV9 and J usage is TRBJ2-5; unclear D gene. Germline V CDR1 and CDR2: SGDLS, YYNGEE. This CDR3 contains 17 residues. V lost 1 base, J lost 4 bases, and 20 bases lay in between. CDR3 bases: TGTGCCAGCAGCGTATCCGGCCAGGTCTTCACGGGAGAGACCCAGTACTTC. Translated: CASSVSGQVFTGETQYF.

The rearrangement joins TRBV6-5 to TRBJ2-1, with 7 bases identical to TRBD1. This CDR3 has 16 amino acids. Unmatched junction bases numbered 13, after V lost 7 bases and J lost 4 bases. CDR1 and CDR2 from the germline V gene are MNHEY and SVGAGI. The CDR3 here is CASTPGSGRGYNEQFF. The CDR3 coding sequence is TGTGCCAGCACTCCGGGTTCTGGCAGGGGGTACAATGAGCAGTTCTTC.

The sample holds many counts of this clonotype. The chain employs TRBV5-1 and TRBJ1-2, with D perhaps TRBD1 (5 bases). The V end was cut by 6 bases, the J end by 2 bases, with 14 bases between. Germline V gene data show CDR1 as SGHRS and CDR2 as YFSETQ. CDR3 length equals 14 residues. CDR3 sequence: CASNTGGGNYGYTF. Written as DNA, the CDR3 is TGCGCCAGCAATACCGGCGGGGGAAACTATGGCTACACCTTC.

The rearrangement joins TRBV29-1 to TRBJ1-2; 8 positions agree with TRBD1. V was pared by 3 bases and J by 7 bases, with 4 bases of the junction left unmatched. The CDR3 is 12 residues long. Germline CDR1 reads SQVTM; CDR2 reads ANQGSEA. DNA for the CDR3: TGCAGCGTTGAGGACAGGGTGGGTGGCTACACCTTC. This sequence encodes CSVEDRVGGYTF.